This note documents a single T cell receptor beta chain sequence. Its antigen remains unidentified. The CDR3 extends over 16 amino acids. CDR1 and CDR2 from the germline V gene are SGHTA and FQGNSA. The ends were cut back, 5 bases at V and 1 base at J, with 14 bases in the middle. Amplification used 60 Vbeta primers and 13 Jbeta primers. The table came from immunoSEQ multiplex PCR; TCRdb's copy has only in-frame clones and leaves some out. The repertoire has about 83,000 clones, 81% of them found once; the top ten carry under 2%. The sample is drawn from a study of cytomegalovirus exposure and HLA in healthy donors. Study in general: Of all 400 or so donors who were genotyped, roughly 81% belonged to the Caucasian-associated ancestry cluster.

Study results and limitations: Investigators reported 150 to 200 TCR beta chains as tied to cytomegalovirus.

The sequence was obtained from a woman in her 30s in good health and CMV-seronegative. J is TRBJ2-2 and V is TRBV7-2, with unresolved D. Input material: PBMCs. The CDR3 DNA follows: TGTGCCAGCAGCCGTCTTGGCGGAAGGAACACCGGGGAGCTGTTTTTT. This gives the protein CASSRLGGRNTGELFF.